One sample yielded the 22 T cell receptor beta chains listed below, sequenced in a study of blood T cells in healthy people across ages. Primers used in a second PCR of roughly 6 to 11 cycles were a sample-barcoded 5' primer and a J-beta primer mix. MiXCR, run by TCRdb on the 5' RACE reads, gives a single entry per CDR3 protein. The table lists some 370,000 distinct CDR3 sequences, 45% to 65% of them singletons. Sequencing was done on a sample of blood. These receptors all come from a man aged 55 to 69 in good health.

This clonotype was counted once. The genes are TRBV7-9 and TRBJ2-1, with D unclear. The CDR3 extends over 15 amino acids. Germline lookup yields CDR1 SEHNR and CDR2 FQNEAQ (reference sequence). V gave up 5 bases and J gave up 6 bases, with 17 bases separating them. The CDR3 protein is CASSPPWRLGNEQFF. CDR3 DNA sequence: TGTGCCAGCAGCCCCCCCTGGCGACTTGGCAATGAGCAGTTCTTC.

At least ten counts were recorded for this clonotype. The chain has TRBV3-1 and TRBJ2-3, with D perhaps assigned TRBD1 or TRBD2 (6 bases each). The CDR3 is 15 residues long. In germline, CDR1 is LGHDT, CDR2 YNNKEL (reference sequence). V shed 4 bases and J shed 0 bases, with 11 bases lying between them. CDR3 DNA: TGTGCCAGCAGCCCCACAGGGACTAGCACAGATACGCAGTATTTT. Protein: CASSPTGTSTDTQYF.

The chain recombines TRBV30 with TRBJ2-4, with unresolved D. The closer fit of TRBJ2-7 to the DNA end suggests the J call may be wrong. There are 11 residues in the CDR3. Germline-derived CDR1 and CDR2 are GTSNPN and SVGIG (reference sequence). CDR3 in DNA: TGTGCCTGGAGAGGAAGGTCCGAGCAGTACTTC. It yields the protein CAWRGRSEQYF.

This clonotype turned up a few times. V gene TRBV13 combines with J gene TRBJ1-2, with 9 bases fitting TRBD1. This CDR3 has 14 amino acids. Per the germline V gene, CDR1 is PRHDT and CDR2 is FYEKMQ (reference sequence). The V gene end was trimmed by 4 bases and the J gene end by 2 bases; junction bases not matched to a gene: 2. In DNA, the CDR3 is TGTGCCAGCAGCTCTGGGACAGGGAACTATGGCTACACCTTC. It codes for CASSSGTGNYGYTF.

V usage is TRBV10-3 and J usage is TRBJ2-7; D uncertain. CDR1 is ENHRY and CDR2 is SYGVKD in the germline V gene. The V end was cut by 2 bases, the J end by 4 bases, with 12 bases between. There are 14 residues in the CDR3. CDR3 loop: CAISEALRVYEQYF. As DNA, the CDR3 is TGTGCCATCAGTGAGGCCCTACGGGTTTACGAGCAGTACTTC.

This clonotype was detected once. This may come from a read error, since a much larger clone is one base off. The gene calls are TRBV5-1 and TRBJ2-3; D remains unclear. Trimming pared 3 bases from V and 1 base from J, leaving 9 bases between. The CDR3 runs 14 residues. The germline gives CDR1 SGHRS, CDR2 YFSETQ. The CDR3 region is CASSYPTGTDTQYF. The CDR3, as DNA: TGCGCCAGCAGCTATCCGACGGGCACAGATACGCAGTATTTT.

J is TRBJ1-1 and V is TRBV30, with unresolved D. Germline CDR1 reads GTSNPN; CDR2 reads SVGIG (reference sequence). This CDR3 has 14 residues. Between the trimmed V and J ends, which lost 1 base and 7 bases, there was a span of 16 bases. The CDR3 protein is CAWSAQATRVEAFF. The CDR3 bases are TGTGCCTGGAGTGCCCAGGCCACCCGAGTTGAAGCTTTCTTT.

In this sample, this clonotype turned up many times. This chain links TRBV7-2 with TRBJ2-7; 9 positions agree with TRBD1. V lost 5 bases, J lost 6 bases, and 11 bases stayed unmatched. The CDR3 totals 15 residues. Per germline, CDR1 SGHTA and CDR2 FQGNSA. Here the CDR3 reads CASSPTGGWFSEQYF. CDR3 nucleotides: TGTGCCAGCAGCCCCACAGGGGGCTGGTTTTCCGAGCAGTACTTC.

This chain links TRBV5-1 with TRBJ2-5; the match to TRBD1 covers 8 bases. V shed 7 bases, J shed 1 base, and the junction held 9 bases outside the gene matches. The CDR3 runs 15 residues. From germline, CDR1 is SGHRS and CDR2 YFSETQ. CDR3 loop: CASVPGQGGQETQYF. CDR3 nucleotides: TGCGCCAGCGTTCCCGGACAGGGAGGCCAAGAGACCCAGTACTTC.

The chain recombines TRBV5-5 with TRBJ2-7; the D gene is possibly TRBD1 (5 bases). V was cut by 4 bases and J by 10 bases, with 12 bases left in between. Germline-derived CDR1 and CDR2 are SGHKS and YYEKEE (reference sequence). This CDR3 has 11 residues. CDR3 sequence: CASSVGWGQYF. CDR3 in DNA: TGTGCCAGCAGCGTCGGTTGGGGCCAGTACTTC. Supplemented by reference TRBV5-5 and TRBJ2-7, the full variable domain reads DAGVTQSPTHLIKTRGQQVTLRCSPISGHKSVSWYQQVLGQGPQFIFQYYEKEERGRGNFPDRFSARQFPNYSSELNVNALLLGDSALYLCASSVGWGQYFGPGTRLTVT.

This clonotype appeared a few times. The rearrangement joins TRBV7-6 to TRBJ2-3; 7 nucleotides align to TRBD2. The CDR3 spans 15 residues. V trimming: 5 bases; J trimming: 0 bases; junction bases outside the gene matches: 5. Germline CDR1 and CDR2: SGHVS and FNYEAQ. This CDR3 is CASSPIAGSTDTQYF. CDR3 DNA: TGTGCCAGCAGCCCCATAGCGGGCAGCACAGATACGCAGTATTTT.

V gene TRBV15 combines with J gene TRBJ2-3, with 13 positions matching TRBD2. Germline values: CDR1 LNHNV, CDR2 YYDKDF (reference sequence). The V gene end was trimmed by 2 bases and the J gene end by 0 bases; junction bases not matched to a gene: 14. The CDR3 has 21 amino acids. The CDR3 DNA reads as TGTGCCACCAGCAGAAACCTAAGGACTAGCGGGGGACCTACTAGCACAGATACGCAGTATTTT. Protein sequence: CATSRNLRTSGGPTSTDTQYF.

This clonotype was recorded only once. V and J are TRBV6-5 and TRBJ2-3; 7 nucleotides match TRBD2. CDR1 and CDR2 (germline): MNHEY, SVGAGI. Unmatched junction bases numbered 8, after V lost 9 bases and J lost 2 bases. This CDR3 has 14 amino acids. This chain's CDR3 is CASRISGTTDTQYF. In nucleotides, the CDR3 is TGTGCCAGTAGGATAAGCGGGACCACAGATACGCAGTATTTT.

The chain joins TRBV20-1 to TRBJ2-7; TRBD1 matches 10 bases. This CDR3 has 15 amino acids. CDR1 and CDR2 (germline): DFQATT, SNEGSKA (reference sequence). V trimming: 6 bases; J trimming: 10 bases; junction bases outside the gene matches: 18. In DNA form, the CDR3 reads TGCAGTGCCCCCTTCCTGGGACAGGGGAAGGAGACCCAGTACGTC. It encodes CSAPFLGQGKETQYV.

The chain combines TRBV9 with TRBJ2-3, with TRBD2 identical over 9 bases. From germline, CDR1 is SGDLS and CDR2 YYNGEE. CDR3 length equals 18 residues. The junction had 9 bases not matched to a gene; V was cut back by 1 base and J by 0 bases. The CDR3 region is CASSVPSAGGSSTDTQYF. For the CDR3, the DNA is TGTGCCAGCAGCGTACCCTCAGCGGGGGGTTCTAGCACAGATACGCAGTATTTT.

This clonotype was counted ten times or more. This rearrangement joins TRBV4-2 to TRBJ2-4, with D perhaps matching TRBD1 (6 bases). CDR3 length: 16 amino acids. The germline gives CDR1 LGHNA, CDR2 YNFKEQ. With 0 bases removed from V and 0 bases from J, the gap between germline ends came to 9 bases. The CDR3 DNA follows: TGTGCCAGCAGCCAAGACGGGACATCAGCCAAAAACATTCAGTACTTC. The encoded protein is CASSQDGTSAKNIQYF.

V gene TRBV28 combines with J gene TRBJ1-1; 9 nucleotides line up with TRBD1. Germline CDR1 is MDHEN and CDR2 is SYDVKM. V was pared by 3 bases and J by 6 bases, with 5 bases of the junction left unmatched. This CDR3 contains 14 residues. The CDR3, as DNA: TGTGCCAGCAGTTTTGCCGGGACAGGGCCTGAAGCTTTCTTT. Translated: CASSFAGTGPEAFF. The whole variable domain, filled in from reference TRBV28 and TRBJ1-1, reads DVKVTQSSRYLVKRTGEKVFLECVQDMDHENMFWYRQDPGLGLRLIYFSYDVKMKEKGDIPEGYSVSREKKERFSLILESASTNQTSMYLCASSFAGTGPEAFFGQGTRLTVV.

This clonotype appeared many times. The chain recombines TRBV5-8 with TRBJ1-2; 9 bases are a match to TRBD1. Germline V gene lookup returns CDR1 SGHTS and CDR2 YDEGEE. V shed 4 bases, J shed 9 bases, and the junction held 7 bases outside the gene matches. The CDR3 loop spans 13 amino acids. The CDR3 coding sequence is TGTGCCAGCAGCGCAACAGGGGGCATTCGCTACACCTTC. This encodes CASSATGGIRYTF.

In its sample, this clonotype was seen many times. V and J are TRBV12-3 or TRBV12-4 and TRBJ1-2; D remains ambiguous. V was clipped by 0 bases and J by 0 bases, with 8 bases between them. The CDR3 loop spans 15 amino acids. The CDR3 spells CASSLAAGANYGYTF. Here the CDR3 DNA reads TGTGCCAGCAGTTTAGCAGCGGGAGCTAACTATGGCTACACCTTC.

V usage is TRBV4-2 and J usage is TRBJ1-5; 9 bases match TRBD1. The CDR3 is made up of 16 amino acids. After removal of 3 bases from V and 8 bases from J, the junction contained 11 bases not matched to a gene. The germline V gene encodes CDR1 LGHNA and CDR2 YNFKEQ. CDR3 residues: CASSQAGGQGEKPQHF. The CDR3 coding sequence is TGTGCCAGCAGCCAGGCCGGGGGACAGGGAGAGAAGCCCCAGCATTTT.

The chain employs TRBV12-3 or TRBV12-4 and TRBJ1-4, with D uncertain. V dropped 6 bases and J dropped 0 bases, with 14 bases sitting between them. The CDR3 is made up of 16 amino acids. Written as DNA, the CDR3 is TGTGCCAGCAGCCGCGCCGGGAATCCAACTAATGAAAAACTGTTTTTT. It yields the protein CASSRAGNPTNEKLFF.

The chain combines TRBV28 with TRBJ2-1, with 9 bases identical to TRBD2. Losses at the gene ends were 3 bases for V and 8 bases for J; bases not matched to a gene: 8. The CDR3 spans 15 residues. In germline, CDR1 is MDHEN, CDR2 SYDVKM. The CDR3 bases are TGTGCCAGCAGTTTTGGCGGGAGGGGTGTCGATGAGCAGTTCTTC. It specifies CASSFGGRGVDEQFF.